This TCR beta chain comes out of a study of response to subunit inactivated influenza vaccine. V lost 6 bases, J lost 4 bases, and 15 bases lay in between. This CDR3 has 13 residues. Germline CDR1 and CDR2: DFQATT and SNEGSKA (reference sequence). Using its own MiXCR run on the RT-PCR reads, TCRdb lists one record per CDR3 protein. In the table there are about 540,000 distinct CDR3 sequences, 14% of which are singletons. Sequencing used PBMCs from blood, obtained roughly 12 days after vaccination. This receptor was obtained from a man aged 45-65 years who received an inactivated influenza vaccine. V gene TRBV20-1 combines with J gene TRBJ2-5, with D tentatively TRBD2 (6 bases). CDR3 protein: CSAARGSRETQYF. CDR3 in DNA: TGCAGTGCCGCCCGGGGGTCGCGAGAGACCCAGTACTTC.